This TCR beta chain was captured by sequencing in a study of blood T cell repertoires in COVID-19. Trimming took off 4 bases at V and 3 bases at J, with 9 bases between the two ends. CDR3 size: 13 residues. CDR1 is SGDLS and CDR2 is YYNGEE in the germline V gene. Method: immunoSEQ multiplex PCR; TCRdb's copy keeps in-frame clones and lacks some. This table has about 50,000 clones, roughly 79% appearing once. The sequenced material came from peripheral blood. This chain uses TRBV9 with TRBJ2-3, with D maybe TRBD2 (5 bases). The clonotype comes from a woman aged 80 or older with COVID-19, enrolled during active disease. The CDR3 region has the DNA TGTGCCAGCAGCCGTGAGGGAACAGATACGCAGTATTTT. Translating it yields CASSREGTDTQYF.